The following is a TCR beta chain sequence with its context. Its antigen is not identified. Primers: 60 Vbeta forward and 13 Jbeta reverse. Assay: immunoSEQ multiplex PCR; the TCRdb copy retains only in-frame clones and omits some. The table includes roughly 120,000 clones, around 77% detected once. This sample is drawn from a study of cytomegalovirus exposure and HLA in healthy donors. Study-wide points: In a later analysis, across HLA loci, associated TCR counts were highest for DRB1, lowest for HLA-C. Cytomegalovirus status was reportedly diagnosed by the classifier with high specificity and sensitivity.

The CDR3 is 16 residues long. The V gene's germline CDR1 is MDHEN and CDR2 SYDVKM. Unmatched junction bases numbered 10, after V lost 6 bases and J lost 3 bases. The gene calls are TRBV28 and TRBJ1-4; 7 bases map to TRBD1. The source of this sequence is a man aged 18 to 29 in good health and CMV-seropositive. The sequencing sample was made of PBMCs. The DNA of the CDR3 is TGTGCCAGCAGCAGCCCTGGGGGACAGTCTAATGAAAAACTGTTTTTT. Amino acids: CASSSPGGQSNEKLFF.